The entry that follows covers one T cell receptor beta chain sequence. Antigen: not known. The CDR3 end falls 3 residues outside the read, so it is completed with the germline J gene. Germline lookup yields CDR1 SNHLY and CDR2 FYNNEI. CDR3 size: 13 residues. These data come from a study of T cells in women clearing cervical HPV infection. Sequencing used immunoSEQ multiplex PCR; TCRdb keeps in-frame clones, though not all of them. The record lists about 30,000 clones, of which the ten most abundant hold 3.5%. Study conclusions and caveats: TRBV6-7 abundance was lower in cases than controls (around 0.1% versus 0.15%).

This TCR was sampled from a woman between 18 and 70 years old with a cervical HPV16 infection that either progressed to CIN3+ or cleared (not recorded which). The V gene is TRBV2, the J gene TRBJ2-4, with TRBD1 matching 9 bases. The sample consisted of blood buffy coat. CDR3 DNA, as far as it was read: TGTGCCAGGAGGGGACAGGGTAATGGGGGT. Translated: CARRGQGNGG. The whole CDR3 region reads CARRGQGNGGQYF.